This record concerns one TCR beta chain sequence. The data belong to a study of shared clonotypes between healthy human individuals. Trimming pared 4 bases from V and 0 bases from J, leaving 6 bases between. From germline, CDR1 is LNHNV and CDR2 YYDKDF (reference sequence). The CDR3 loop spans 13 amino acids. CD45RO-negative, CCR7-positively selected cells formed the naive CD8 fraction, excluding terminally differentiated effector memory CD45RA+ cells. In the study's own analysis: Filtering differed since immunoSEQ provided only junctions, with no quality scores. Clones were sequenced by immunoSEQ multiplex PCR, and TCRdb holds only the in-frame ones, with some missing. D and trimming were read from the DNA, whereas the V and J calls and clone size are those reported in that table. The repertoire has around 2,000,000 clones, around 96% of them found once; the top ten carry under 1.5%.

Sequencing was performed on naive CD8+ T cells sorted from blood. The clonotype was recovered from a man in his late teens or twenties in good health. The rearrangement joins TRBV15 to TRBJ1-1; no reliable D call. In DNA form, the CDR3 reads TGTGCCACCAGCAAGGTCATGAACACTGAAGCTTTCTTT. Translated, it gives CATSKVMNTEAFF.